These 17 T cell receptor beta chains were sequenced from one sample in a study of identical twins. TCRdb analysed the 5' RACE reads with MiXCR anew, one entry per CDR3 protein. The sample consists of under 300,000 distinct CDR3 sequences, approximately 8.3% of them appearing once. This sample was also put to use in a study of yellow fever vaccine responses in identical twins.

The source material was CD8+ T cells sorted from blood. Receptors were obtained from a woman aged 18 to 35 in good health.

CDR3 amino acids: CASSLGLALVDEQFF. The CDR3 DNA sequence: TGTGCCAGCAGTTTAGGACTAGCGCTCGTGGATGAGCAGTTCTTC. The chain couples TRBV12-3 or TRBV12-4 to TRBJ2-1; 8 nucleotides agree with TRBD2. This CDR3 is 15 amino acids long. J gave up 8 bases and V 1 base, and 7 bases lay outside the gene matches.

CDR3 protein: CASILTGGGEQFF. DNA of the CDR3: TGTGCCAGCATACTTACAGGGGGCGGTGAGCAGTTCTTC. This chain joins TRBV12-3 or TRBV12-4 and TRBJ2-1; TRBD1 agrees at 9 bases. The junction had 7 bases not matched to a gene; V was cut back by 7 bases and J by 9 bases. CDR3 length: 13 residues.

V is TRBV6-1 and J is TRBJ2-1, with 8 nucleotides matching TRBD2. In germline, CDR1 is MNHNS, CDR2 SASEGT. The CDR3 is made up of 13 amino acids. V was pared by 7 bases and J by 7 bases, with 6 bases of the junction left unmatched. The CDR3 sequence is CASNIGGGNEQFF. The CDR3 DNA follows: TGTGCCAGCAACATCGGGGGGGGAAATGAGCAGTTCTTC.

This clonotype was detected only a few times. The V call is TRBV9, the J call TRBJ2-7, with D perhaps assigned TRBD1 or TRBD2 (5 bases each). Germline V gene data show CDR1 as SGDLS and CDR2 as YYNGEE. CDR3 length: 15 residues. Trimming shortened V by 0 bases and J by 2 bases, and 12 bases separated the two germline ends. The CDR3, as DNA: TGTGCCAGCAGCGTAGCATTAGGGACCCCCTACGAGCAGTACTTC. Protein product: CASSVALGTPYEQYF.

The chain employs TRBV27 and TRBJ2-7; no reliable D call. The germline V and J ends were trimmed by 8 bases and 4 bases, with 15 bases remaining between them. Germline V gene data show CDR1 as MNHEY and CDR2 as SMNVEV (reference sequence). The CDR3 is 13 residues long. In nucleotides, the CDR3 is TGTGCCAGCTGTTCAGGACGCCAATACGAGCAGTACTTC. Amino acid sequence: CASCSGRQYEQYF.

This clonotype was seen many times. The CDR3 bases are TGTGCCAGCAGTCTTAGAACCGGCTACGAGCAGTACTTC. It encodes CASSLRTGYEQYF. V usage is TRBV27 and J usage is TRBJ2-7; the D is unclear. CDR1 is MNHEY and CDR2 is SMNVEV in the germline V gene (reference sequence). The CDR3 consists of 13 residues. Trimming took 5 bases from V and 3 from J, leaving 11 bases between them.

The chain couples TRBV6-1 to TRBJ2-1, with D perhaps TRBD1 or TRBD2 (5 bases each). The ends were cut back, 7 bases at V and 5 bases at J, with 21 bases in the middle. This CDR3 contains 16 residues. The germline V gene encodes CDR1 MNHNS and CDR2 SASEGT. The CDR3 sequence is CASNTPGRKDDNEQFF. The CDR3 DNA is TGTGCCAGCAACACCCCGGGACGCAAGGACGACAATGAGCAGTTCTTC.

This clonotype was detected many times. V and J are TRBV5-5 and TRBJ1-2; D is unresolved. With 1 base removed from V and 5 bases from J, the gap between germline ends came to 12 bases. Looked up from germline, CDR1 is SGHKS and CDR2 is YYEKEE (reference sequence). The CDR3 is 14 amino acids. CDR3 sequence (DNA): TGTGCCAGCAGCTTGACGTTAGTCGAATATGGCTACACCTTC. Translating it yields CASSLTLVEYGYTF. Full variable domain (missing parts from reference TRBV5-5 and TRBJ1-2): DAGVTQSPTHLIKTRGQQVTLRCSPISGHKSVSWYQQVLGQGPQFIFQYYEKEERGRGNFPDRFSARQFPNYSSELNVNALLLGDSALYLCASSLTLVEYGYTFGSGTRLTVV.

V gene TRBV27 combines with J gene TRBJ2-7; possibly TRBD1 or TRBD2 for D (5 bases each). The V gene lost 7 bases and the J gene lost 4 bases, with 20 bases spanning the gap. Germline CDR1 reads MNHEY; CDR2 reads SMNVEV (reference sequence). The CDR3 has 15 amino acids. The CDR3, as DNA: TGTGCCAGCACGCGAGGGGCAGGGTCTTCTTACGAGCAGTACTTC. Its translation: CASTRGAGSSYEQYF.

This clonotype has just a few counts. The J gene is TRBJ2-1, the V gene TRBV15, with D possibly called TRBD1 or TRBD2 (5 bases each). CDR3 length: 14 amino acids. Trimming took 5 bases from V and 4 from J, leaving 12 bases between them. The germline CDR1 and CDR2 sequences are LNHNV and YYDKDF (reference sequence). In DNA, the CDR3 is TGTGCCACCAGCCCCGTTGAGGGGTACAATGAGCAGTTCTTC. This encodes CATSPVEGYNEQFF. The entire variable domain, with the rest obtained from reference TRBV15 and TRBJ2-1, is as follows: DAMVIQNPRYQVTQFGKPVTLSCSQTLNHNVMYWYQQKSSQAPKLLFHYYDKDFNNEADTPDNFQSRRPNTSFCFLDIRSPGLGDTAMYLCATSPVEGYNEQFFGPGTRLTVL.

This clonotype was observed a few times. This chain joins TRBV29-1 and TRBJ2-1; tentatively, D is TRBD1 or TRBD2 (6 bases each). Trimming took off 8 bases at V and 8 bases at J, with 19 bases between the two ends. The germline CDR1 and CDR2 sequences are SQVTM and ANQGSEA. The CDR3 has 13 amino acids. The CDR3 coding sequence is TGCAGCATCGGGGGCAGGGAGTGGGATGAGCAGTTCTTC. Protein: CSIGGREWDEQFF.

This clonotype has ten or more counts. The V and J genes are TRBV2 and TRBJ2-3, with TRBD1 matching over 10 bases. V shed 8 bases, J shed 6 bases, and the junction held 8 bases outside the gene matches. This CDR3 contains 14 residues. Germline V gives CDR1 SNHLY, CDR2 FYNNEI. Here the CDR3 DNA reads TGTGCCAGCGTACTGACAGGGGGCGATGATACGCAGTATTTT. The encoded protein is CASVLTGGDDTQYF. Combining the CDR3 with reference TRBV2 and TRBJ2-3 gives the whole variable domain EPEVTQTPSHQVTQMGQEVILRCVPISNHLYFYWYRQILGQKVEFLVSFYNNEISEKSEIFDDQFSVERPDGSNFTLKIRSTKLEDSAMYFCASVLTGGDDTQYFGPGTRLTVL.

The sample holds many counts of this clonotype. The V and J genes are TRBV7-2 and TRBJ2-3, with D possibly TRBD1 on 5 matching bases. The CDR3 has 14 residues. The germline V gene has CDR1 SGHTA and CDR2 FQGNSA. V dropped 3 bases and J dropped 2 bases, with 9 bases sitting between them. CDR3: CASSFPDNTDTQYF. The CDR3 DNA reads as TGTGCCAGCAGCTTCCCGGACAACACAGATACGCAGTATTTT. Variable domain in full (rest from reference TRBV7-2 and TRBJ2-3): GAGVSQSPSNKVTEKGKDVELRCDPISGHTALYWYRQSLGQGLEFLIYFQGNSAPDKSGLPSDRFSAERTGGSVSTLTIQRTQQEDSAVYLCASSFPDNTDTQYFGPGTRLTVL.

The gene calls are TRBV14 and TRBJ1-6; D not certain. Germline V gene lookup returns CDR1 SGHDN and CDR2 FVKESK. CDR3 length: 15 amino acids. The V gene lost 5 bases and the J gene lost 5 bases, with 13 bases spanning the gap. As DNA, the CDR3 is TGTGCCAGCAGCGAAAGCCCAATGAATAATTCACCCCTCCACTTT. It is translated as CASSESPMNNSPLHF.

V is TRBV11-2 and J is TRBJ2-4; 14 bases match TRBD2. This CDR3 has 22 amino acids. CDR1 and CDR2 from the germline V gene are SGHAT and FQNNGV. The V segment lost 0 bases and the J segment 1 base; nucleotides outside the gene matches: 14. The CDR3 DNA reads TGTGCCAGCAGCTTAGAGCCGGTTCGACTAGCGGGAGGGCCTGAGGCCAAAAACATTCAGTACTTC. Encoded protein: CASSLEPVRLAGGPEAKNIQYF.

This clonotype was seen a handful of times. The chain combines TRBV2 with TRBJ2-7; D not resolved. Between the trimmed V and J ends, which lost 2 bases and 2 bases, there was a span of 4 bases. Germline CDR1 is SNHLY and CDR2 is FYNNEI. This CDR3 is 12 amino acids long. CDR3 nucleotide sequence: TGTGCCAGCAGTGAAACCCCCTACGAGCAGTACTTC. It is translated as CASSETPYEQYF. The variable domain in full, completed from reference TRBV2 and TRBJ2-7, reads EPEVTQTPSHQVTQMGQEVILRCVPISNHLYFYWYRQILGQKVEFLVSFYNNEISEKSEIFDDQFSVERPDGSNFTLKIRSTKLEDSAMYFCASSETPYEQYFGPGTRLTVT.

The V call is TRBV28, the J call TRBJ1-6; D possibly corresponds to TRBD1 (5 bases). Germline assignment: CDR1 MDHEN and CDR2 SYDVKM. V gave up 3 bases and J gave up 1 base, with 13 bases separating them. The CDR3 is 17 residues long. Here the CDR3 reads CASSFLGGWSYNSPLHF. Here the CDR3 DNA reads TGTGCCAGCAGTTTCCTTGGGGGTTGGTCCTATAATTCACCCCTCCACTTT.